These 7 T cell receptor beta chains originate from one sample sequenced in a study of CD8+ T cells in alopecia areata (dated by TCRdb to the late 2010s). The method behind the library was the immunoSEQ multiplex PCR assay. For TCR sequencing, RNA was extracted from every sample and reverse transcribed into cDNA to serve as template. The source is immuneACCESS, and TCRdb retained only in-frame sequences with V and J called. Part of the clones is not carried over; for the studies checked, unresolved V genes explain less than half of this, and the remainder is unexplained. The sample has 150,000 to 200,000 clones on record, roughly 70% of them singletons. Roughly 1.3% of the sample is held by the ten biggest clonotypes. In light of the paper, this sample's treatment or condition label describes: oral pan-JAK inhibitor, 5-10 mg twice daily. The material sequenced was CD4+ T cells sorted from blood, taken between weeks 47 and 50, from a patient treated with tofacitinib. Every receptor here comes from a human donor with alopecia areata.

CDR3 protein: CASSLAPGLAGGRHQETQYF. The DNA for the CDR3 is TGTGCCAGCAGCTTGGCTCCCGGACTAGCGGGGGGGCGGCATCAAGAGACCCAGTACTTC. The chain has TRBV5-5 and TRBJ2-5, with 15 bases that match TRBD2. There are 20 residues in the CDR3. With V trimmed by 0 bases and J by 2 bases, 11 bases remained unmatched. CDR1 SGHKS and CDR2 YYEKEE come from the germline V gene (reference sequence).

The V call is TRBV20-1, the J call TRBJ2-3, with unresolved D. Trimming stripped 3 bases from V and 4 bases from J, with 5 bases between. Germline V gene lookup returns CDR1 DFQATT and CDR2 SNEGSKA (reference sequence). The CDR3 consists of 11 residues. The CDR3 here is CSASVPDTQYF. In DNA form, the CDR3 reads TGCAGTGCTAGCGTCCCAGATACGCAGTATTTT.

This clone has just one count. The V gene is TRBV7-2, the J gene TRBJ2-6; no definite D call. CDR1 is SGHTA and CDR2 is FQGNSA in the germline V gene. Trimming stripped 2 bases from V and 7 bases from J, with 12 bases between. CDR3 length equals 15 residues. The CDR3 here is CASSLKGKLANVLTF. The CDR3, as DNA: TGTGCCAGCAGCTTAAAGGGAAAGCTAGCCAACGTCCTGACTTTC.

In DNA form, the CDR3 reads TGTGCCAGCAGGCGCACAGGGGCCGGAGCCAAAAACATTCAGTACTTC. It is translated as CASRRTGAGAKNIQYF. The chain recombines TRBV5-6 with TRBJ2-4; 7 positions agree with TRBD1. The trim removed 5 bases at V and 0 bases at J, leaving 8 bases unmatched. The CDR3 consists of 16 residues. From germline, CDR1 is SGHDT and CDR2 YYEEEE.

This clone has only a few counts. V gene TRBV2 combines with J gene TRBJ1-4; 7 bases align to TRBD1. CDR1 SNHLY and CDR2 FYNNEI come from the germline V gene. V lost 3 bases to trimming and J lost 13 bases; unmatched junction nucleotides: 2. CDR3 length: 11 amino acids. The DNA for the CDR3 is TGTGCCAGCAGTGATCGGACAGGACTGTTTTTT. It codes for CASSDRTGLFF.

In DNA form, the CDR3 reads TGCGCCAGCGGAGTCAGGTCTGCTTTAATAGAGCAGTACTTC. Translated: CASGVRSALIEQYF. The V and J genes are TRBV5-1 and TRBJ2-7; no clear D gene. V lost 7 bases and J lost 7, with 21 bases in between. CDR1 and CDR2 from the germline V gene are SGHRS and YFSETQ. The CDR3 has 14 amino acids.

The rearrangement links TRBV5-6 to TRBJ1-1; D is unresolved. This CDR3 has 13 residues. V lost 5 bases and J lost 3, with 11 bases in between. The V gene's germline CDR1 is SGHDT and CDR2 YYEEEE. The chain's CDR3 is CASRLLRDTEAFF. The CDR3 bases are TGTGCCAGCAGATTGTTAAGGGACACTGAAGCTTTCTTT. Variable domain in full (rest from reference TRBV5-6 and TRBJ1-1): DAGVTQSPTHLIKTRGQQVTLRCSPKSGHDTVSWYQQALGQGPQFIFQYYEEEERQRGNFPDRFSGHQFPNYSSELNVNALLLGDSALYLCASRLLRDTEAFFGQGTRLTVV.